This T cell receptor beta chain was sequenced in a study of early T cells in non-severe SARS-CoV-2 infection. Overall study context: Unsorted whole blood bulk RNA was sequenced, with unpaired chains. Study-level points and caveats: In VDJdb matching, anti-spike CD8 responses were favored while private and CD4 specificities went missing.

CDR1 SQVTM and CDR2 ANQGSEA come from the germline V gene. The CDR3 is 14 amino acids. Unmatched junction bases numbered 8, after V lost 3 bases and J lost 4 bases. Tagging with unique molecular identifiers was applied to individual cDNA molecules. Via MiXCR, TCRdb re-called the 5' RACE reads, giving one row per CDR3 protein. The sample has around 57,000 distinct CDR3 sequences; approximately 6.2% are singletons. Many counts were recorded for this clonotype. Antigen specificity is unknown. Sequences were obtained from whole blood. This sequence was found in an adult who was a healthcare worker with PCR-confirmed SARS-CoV-2 infection or an uninfected control (not recorded which). The chain carries TRBV29-1 and TRBJ1-1; 7 bases align to TRBD1. CDR3 residues: CSVETDRYSTEAFF. DNA of the CDR3: TGCAGCGTTGAGACGGACAGGTACTCCACTGAAGCTTTCTTT.